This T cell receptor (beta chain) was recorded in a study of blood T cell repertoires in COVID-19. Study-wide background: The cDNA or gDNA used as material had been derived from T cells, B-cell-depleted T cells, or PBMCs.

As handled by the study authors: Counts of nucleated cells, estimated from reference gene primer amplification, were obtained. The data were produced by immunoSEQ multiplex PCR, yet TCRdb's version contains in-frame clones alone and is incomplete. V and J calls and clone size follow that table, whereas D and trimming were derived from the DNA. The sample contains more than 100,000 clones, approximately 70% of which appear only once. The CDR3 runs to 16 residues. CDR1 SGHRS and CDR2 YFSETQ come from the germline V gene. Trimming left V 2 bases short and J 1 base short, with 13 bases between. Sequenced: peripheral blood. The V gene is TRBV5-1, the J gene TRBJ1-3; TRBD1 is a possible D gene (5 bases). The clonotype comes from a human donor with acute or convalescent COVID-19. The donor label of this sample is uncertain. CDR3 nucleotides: TGCGCCAGCAGCTTTGGGTTGGCAGGGTCTGGAAACACCATATATTTT. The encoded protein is CASSFGLAGSGNTIYF.